This is a list of T cell receptor beta chains from one sample in a study of OX40 agonist ivuxolimab in advanced cancers. The repertoire was sequenced with immunoSEQ multiplex PCR; TCRdb's copy has only in-frame clones and lacks some. The table has about 94,000 clones, about nine tenths seen once. The sample here was CD4+ or CD8+ T cells sorted from blood, taken in a trial of the OX40 agonist ivuxolimab. The receptors were gathered from an adult with an advanced solid tumor such as melanoma, head and neck, liver or kidney cancer. Both conserved end residues are part of each CDR3. The D gene is left open where the match is weak. Clone size, where shown, is once, few, many, or a class for clones that have expanded.

TRBV5-1	.	.	TRBJ1-3	CASSLEQGPNTIYF	TGCGCCAGCAGCTTGGAACAGGGCCCAAACACCATATATTTT
TRBV7-9	.	.	TRBJ2-2	CASARQLNTGELFF	TGTGCCAGCGCCAGACAGCTGAACACCGGGGAGCTGTTTTTT
TRBV5-1	.	once	TRBJ1-4	CASGQSNEKLFF	TGCGCCAGTGGACAGAGTAATGAAAAACTGTTTTTT
TRBV19	.	once	TRBJ1-2	CASSRVPPRGGYTF	TGTGCCAGTAGTAGAGTCCCCCCTAGGGGTGGCTACACCTTC
TRBV4-1	.	.	TRBJ1-2	CASSQDRGGNYGYTF	TGCGCCAGCAGCCAAGATCGAGGGGGGAACTATGGCTACACCTTC
TRBV19	.	few	TRBJ1-1	CASSMKGGNTEAFF	TGTGCCAGTAGTATGAAGGGAGGGAACACTGAAGCTTTCTTT
TRBV6-1	.	.	TRBJ1-6	CASSEVSPLHF	TGTGCCAGCAGTGAAGTTTCACCCCTCCACTTT
TRBV5-4	.	.	TRBJ2-7	CASSPTDRPSYEQYF	TGTGCCAGCAGCCCAACCGACAGGCCCTCCTACGAGCAGTACTTC
TRBV27	.	.	TRBJ2-1	CASSLFRQDEQFF	TGTGCCAGCAGTTTATTCCGACAGGATGAGCAGTTCTTC
TRBV2	.	.	TRBJ2-1	CASSPNPGAGFF	TGTGCCAGCAGCCCCAACCCGGGGGCAGGGTTCTTC
TRBV9	.	.	TRBJ2-7	CASSQAWPSSYEQYF	TGTGCCAGCAGCCAGGCTTGGCCGAGCTCCTACGAGCAGTACTTC
TRBV28	TRBD1	.	TRBJ2-7	CASSFPGGSEQYF	TGTGCCAGCAGTTTCCCAGGGGGTAGCGAGCAGTACTTC
TRBV7-2	.	.	TRBJ2-7	CASSLGQVVHGQYF	TGTGCCAGCAGCTTAGGACAGGTGGTGCACGGGCAGTACTTC
TRBV5-6	TRBD2	.	TRBJ2-5	CASSLVGGVQETQYF	TGTGCCAGCAGCTTGGTCGGGGGGGTGCAAGAGACCCAGTACTTC
TRBV19	.	.	TRBJ1-5	CASGAPSRARSGNQPQHF	TGTGCCAGTGGGGCCCCTTCTCGGGCTCGTAGCGGCAATCAGCCCCAGCATTTT
TRBV4-2	TRBD1	once	TRBJ1-2	CASSQNGPRQGRSGYTF	TGTGCCAGCAGTCAAAACGGGCCCCGACAGGGTCGGTCTGGCTACACCTTC
TRBV11-3	.	.	TRBJ2-3	CASSLVGTQYF	TGTGCCAGCAGCTTGGTGGGTACGCAGTATTTT
TRBV5-1	.	.	TRBJ2-7	CASSLSGGQLYEQYF	TGCGCCAGCAGCTTGTCGGGTGGGCAGCTGTACGAGCAGTACTTC
TRBV9	.	.	TRBJ1-2	CASSVGGVGGYTF	TGTGCCAGCAGCGTAGGAGGGGTAGGGGGCTACACCTTC
TRBV18	.	.	TRBJ1-2	CASSPPGGPAYGYTF	TGTGCCAGCTCACCACCCGGGGGGCCTGCCTATGGCTACACCTTC